This TCR beta chain emerged from a study of blood T cell repertoires in COVID-19. About the research overall: COVID-19 samples, acute and convalescent, were from the United States, Italy and Spain. The cDNA or gDNA used as material had been derived from T cells, B-cell-depleted T cells, or PBMCs.

V was trimmed by 0 bases and J by 6 bases, leaving 6 bases between them. CDR3 length equals 13 residues. Germline CDR1 SGDLS, CDR2 YYNGEE. Per the study methods: Using reference gene primer amplification, nucleated cell counts were estimated. TCRdb's copy holds only in-frame clones and misses some; the assay was immunoSEQ multiplex PCR. V, J and clone size are those of that table, while D and trimming were read from the DNA. The profile shows some 99,000 clones, approximately 90% of them singletons. The source material was peripheral blood. The TCR was taken from a human donor in a cohort sampled during active COVID-19. The rearrangement uses TRBV9 and TRBJ2-2; tentatively, D is TRBD1 (6 bases). The CDR3 region has the DNA TGTGCCAGCAGCGTAGGGGGGCCCGGGGAGCTGTTTTTT. It encodes CASSVGGPGELFF.